The next 24 T cell receptor beta chains were all read from a single sample in a study of T-cell memory formation after mild COVID-19. Via MiXCR, TCRdb re-called the 5' RACE reads, giving one row per CDR3 protein. The sample records 560,000 or so distinct CDR3 sequences, roughly 17% being singletons. Sequenced sample: PBMCs or a T cell subset sorted from them (not recorded which). These receptors all stem from an adult woman who had mild COVID-19 (a few samples of this study predate the infection). Cell type and time point are not known.

The V gene is TRBV6-4, the J gene TRBJ2-3; 7 nucleotides align to TRBD2. CDR1 is MRHNA and CDR2 is SNTAGT in the germline V gene. Trimming cost V 0 bases and J 2 bases; bases outside gene matches: 5. There are 16 residues in the CDR3. DNA of the CDR3: TGTGCCAGCAGTGACTCGGGCGGGAGTCCCACAGATACGCAGTATTTT. Its translation: CASSDSGGSPTDTQYF.

This clonotype was found a few times. The gene calls are TRBV20-1 and TRBJ1-5, with 8 bases matching TRBD1. CDR1 and CDR2 from the germline V gene are DFQATT and SNEGSKA (reference sequence). Losses at the gene ends were 6 bases for V and 4 bases for J; bases not matched to a gene: 8. CDR3 length: 14 amino acids. The CDR3 region has the DNA TGCAGTGCCGCGGACAGGGAGACGAATCAGCCCCAGCATTTT. Translation gives CSAADRETNQPQHF.

This clonotype was recorded a few times. The chain combines TRBV11-3 with TRBJ2-1; 12 nucleotides match TRBD2. CDR1 is SGHNT and CDR2 is YENEEA in the germline V gene. V dropped 5 bases and J dropped 7; count of bases not matched to a gene: 6. CDR3 length: 15 amino acids. CDR3 residues: CASSTGLAGRNEQFF. The CDR3 DNA sequence: TGTGCCAGCAGCACCGGACTAGCGGGAAGGAATGAGCAGTTCTTC. Full variable domain (remainder filled in from reference TRBV11-3 and TRBJ2-1): EAGVVQSPRYKIIEKKQPVAFWCNPISGHNTLYWYLQNLGQGPELLIRYENEEAVDDSQLPKDRFSAERLKGVDSTLKIQPAELGDSAVYLCASSTGLAGRNEQFFGPGTRLTVL.

This clonotype was counted only a few times. CDR3 protein: CASSEDRYLDEQYF. CDR3 coding DNA: TGTGCCAGCAGTGAAGACCGTTACCTCGACGAGCAGTACTTC. The chain links TRBV25-1 to TRBJ2-7; D remains unclear. This CDR3 has 14 residues. The V gene's germline CDR1 is MGHDK and CDR2 SYGVNS. The V end lost 2 bases, the J end lost 5 bases, and 13 bases lay between the germline ends.

The V and J genes are TRBV6-6 and TRBJ1-2; 9 positions match TRBD1. The germline V gene encodes CDR1 MNHNY and CDR2 SVGAGI (reference sequence). The V segment lost 8 bases and the J segment 4 bases; nucleotides outside the gene matches: 8. This CDR3 comprises 14 residues. CDR3 amino acids: CASLRDRDAYGYTF. For the CDR3, the DNA is TGTGCCAGCTTACGGGACAGGGATGCCTATGGCTACACCTTC.

This clonotype was detected a few times. The chain recombines TRBV20-1 with TRBJ2-7; no reliable D call. The CDR3 runs to 13 residues. Looked up from germline, CDR1 is DFQATT and CDR2 is SNEGSKA (reference sequence). Trimming pared 0 bases from V and 4 bases from J, leaving 10 bases between. The CDR3 bases are TGCAGTGCTAGAGAGTCCGGACGGTACGAGCAGTACTTC. Translating it yields CSARESGRYEQYF.

This clonotype was picked up many times. The chain has TRBV7-9 and TRBJ2-3; D possibly corresponds to TRBD1 (6 bases). The length of the CDR3 is 16 residues. V lost 5 bases, J lost 0 bases, and 15 bases lay in between. The germline gives CDR1 SEHNR, CDR2 FQNEAQ (reference sequence). Written as DNA, the CDR3 is TGTGCCAGCAGCCCCGGACAGCGTGCTAGCACAGATACGCAGTATTTT. It translates to CASSPGQRASTDTQYF.

There are a few counts of this clonotype. V is TRBV19 and J is TRBJ2-5, with D possibly TRBD2 on 6 matching bases. Trimming took 6 bases from V and 4 from J, leaving 18 bases between them. The CDR3 extends over 15 amino acids. From germline, CDR1 is LNHDA and CDR2 SQIVND (reference sequence). The DNA of the CDR3 is TGTGCCAGTAGCAGACTAGATCGATGGGGAGAGACCCAGTACTTC. Encoded protein: CASSRLDRWGETQYF.

CDR3 sequence reads: CASSDGDSAEAFF. The CDR3 DNA reads as TGTGCCAGCAGTGACGGGGACTCTGCTGAAGCTTTCTTT. The gene calls are TRBV2 and TRBJ1-1, with D possibly being TRBD1 (5 bases). The ends were cut back, 3 bases at V and 6 bases at J, with 11 bases in the middle. Germline V lookup: CDR1 SNHLY, CDR2 FYNNEI. CDR3 length equals 13 residues.

The gene calls are TRBV7-9 and TRBJ2-5, with TRBD1 identical over 7 bases. The germline V gene encodes CDR1 SEHNR and CDR2 FQNEAQ (reference sequence). This CDR3 comprises 12 residues. The junction had 2 bases not matched to a gene; V was cut back by 6 bases and J by 4 bases. The CDR3 DNA reads as TGTGCCAGCAGAGGGGGCAGAGAGACCCAGTACTTC. Residues: CASRGGRETQYF.

This clonotype came up a few times. This chain uses TRBV7-3 with TRBJ2-6; no clear D. The CDR3 has 15 amino acids. The V end lost 3 bases, the J end lost 0 bases, and 6 bases lay between the germline ends. CDR1 is SGHTA and CDR2 is FQGTGA in the germline V gene. This CDR3 reads CASSLHNSGANVLTF. CDR3 sequence (DNA): TGTGCCAGCAGCTTGCACAACTCTGGGGCCAACGTCCTGACTTTC.

This clonotype came up a few times. This chain uses TRBV7-9 with TRBJ2-3, with 11 nucleotides matching TRBD2. This CDR3 comprises 17 residues. V dropped 5 bases and J dropped 3; count of bases not matched to a gene: 10. Germline values: CDR1 SEHNR, CDR2 FQNEAQ (reference sequence). CDR3 protein: CASSKTSGMIRTDTQYF. Here the CDR3 DNA reads TGTGCCAGCAGCAAGACTAGCGGGATGATTAGGACAGATACGCAGTATTTT.

This clonotype has only a few counts. The chain combines TRBV29-1 with TRBJ2-3; maybe TRBD1 (5 bases). Per germline, CDR1 SQVTM and CDR2 ANQGSEA. V gave up 4 bases and J gave up 1 base, with 6 bases separating them. The CDR3 is 12 residues long. The CDR3 reads CSVGGRTDTQYF. CDR3 DNA sequence: TGCAGCGTTGGGGGCCGCACAGATACGCAGTATTTT.

The CDR3 DNA follows: TGTGCCAGCAGCACAAGGAAGGGGGGGGAAAATGAGCAGTTCTTC. Translating gives CASSTRKGGENEQFF. This chain uses TRBV7-8 with TRBJ2-1; D perhaps matches TRBD2 (7 bases). Trimming left V 5 bases short and J 7 bases short, with 18 bases between. This CDR3 has 15 residues. The germline gives CDR1 SGHVS, CDR2 FQNEAQ.

This clonotype has a handful of counts. The chain combines TRBV12-3 or TRBV12-4 with TRBJ1-5; D is uncertain. V lost 1 base, J lost 7 bases, and 11 bases lay in between. The CDR3 covers 14 residues. The CDR3 loop is CASSLGWVSQPQHF. The CDR3, as DNA: TGTGCCAGCAGTTTAGGGTGGGTCAGCCAGCCCCAGCATTTT.

The rearrangement links TRBV30 to TRBJ2-1, with D perhaps TRBD2 (6 bases). This CDR3 has 12 amino acids. V was clipped by 3 bases and J by 14 bases, with 17 bases between them. CDR1 is GTSNPN, CDR2 SVGIG, per germline (reference sequence). The CDR3 region is CAWSLFGGSKFF. The CDR3 region has the DNA TGTGCCTGGAGCCTCTTTGGGGGGTCAAAGTTCTTC.

This clonotype was seen a handful of times. The V call is TRBV15, the J call TRBJ2-7; 7 nucleotides match TRBD1. The V segment lost 0 bases and the J segment 7 bases; nucleotides outside the gene matches: 6. Germline V gene sequence: CDR1 LNHNV, CDR2 YYDKDF (reference sequence). The CDR3 length is 14 residues. The CDR3 DNA reads TGTGCCACCAGCAGAGACCCGACAGGGCTGGAGCAGTACTTC. Its protein is CATSRDPTGLEQYF.

This chain links TRBV29-1 with TRBJ2-7; TRBD2 aligns across 7 bases. V dropped 3 bases and J dropped 4; count of bases not matched to a gene: 6. In germline, CDR1 is SQVTM, CDR2 ANQGSEA. The CDR3 spans 13 residues. The CDR3, as DNA: TGCAGCGTTGATGGTAGCGGGCCGTACGAGCAGTACTTC. Amino acids: CSVDGSGPYEQYF.

V and J are TRBV5-1 and TRBJ1-3, with 9 bases fitting TRBD1. V lost 5 bases and J lost 2; bases outside the gene matches: 2. Germline lookup yields CDR1 SGHRS and CDR2 YFSETQ. The CDR3 contains 14 residues. CDR3 sequence: CASSRDRAGNTIYF. CDR3 nucleotide sequence: TGCGCCAGCAGTCGGGACAGGGCTGGAAACACCATATATTTT.

There are a few counts of this clonotype. For the CDR3, the DNA is TGTGCCAGCAGTGATTTCGTCCGGGACAGGGGGCACGAGCAGTACTTC. Its translation: CASSDFVRDRGHEQYF. This chain links TRBV25-1 with TRBJ2-7; TRBD1 agrees at 12 bases. Per germline, CDR1 MGHDK and CDR2 SYGVNS. V trimming: 3 bases; J trimming: 5 bases; junction bases outside the gene matches: 8. This CDR3 comprises 16 residues.

The CDR3, as DNA: TGTGCCAGCAGCCGTTCCGGCGGGTCTTCCGAGCAGTTCTTC. Its protein product is CASSRSGGSSEQFF. The chain uses TRBV3-1 and TRBJ2-1; D is perhaps TRBD2 (5 bases). The germline V gene has CDR1 LGHDT and CDR2 YNNKEL (reference sequence). V was pared by 4 bases and J by 10 bases, with 17 bases between. This CDR3 region has 14 residues.

The J gene is TRBJ2-5, the V gene TRBV27, with TRBD2 identical over 10 bases. Per germline, CDR1 MNHEY and CDR2 SMNVEV (reference sequence). V lost 7 bases to trimming and J lost 5 bases; unmatched junction nucleotides: 10. The CDR3 covers 15 residues. The CDR3 is CASTSYSGGQETQYF. For the CDR3, the DNA is TGTGCCAGCACCTCATATAGCGGGGGGCAGGAGACCCAGTACTTC.

The rearrangement links TRBV12-3 or TRBV12-4 to TRBJ2-1; 7 bases line up with TRBD1. This CDR3 spans 13 amino acids. V dropped 4 bases and J dropped 7; count of bases not matched to a gene: 4. As DNA, the CDR3 is TGTGCCAGCAGTTCACTACAGGGGAATGAGCAGTTCTTC. Its protein is CASSSLQGNEQFF.

V usage is TRBV7-6 and J usage is TRBJ1-3; 7 bases are a match to TRBD1. Germline V gene sequence: CDR1 SGHVS, CDR2 FNYEAQ. V was pared by 5 bases and J by 4 bases, with 8 bases of the junction left unmatched. The CDR3 is 15 amino acids. DNA of the CDR3: TGTGCCAGCAGCCACCCCGGGACAGCCGGAAACACCATATATTTT. Encoded protein: CASSHPGTAGNTIYF.